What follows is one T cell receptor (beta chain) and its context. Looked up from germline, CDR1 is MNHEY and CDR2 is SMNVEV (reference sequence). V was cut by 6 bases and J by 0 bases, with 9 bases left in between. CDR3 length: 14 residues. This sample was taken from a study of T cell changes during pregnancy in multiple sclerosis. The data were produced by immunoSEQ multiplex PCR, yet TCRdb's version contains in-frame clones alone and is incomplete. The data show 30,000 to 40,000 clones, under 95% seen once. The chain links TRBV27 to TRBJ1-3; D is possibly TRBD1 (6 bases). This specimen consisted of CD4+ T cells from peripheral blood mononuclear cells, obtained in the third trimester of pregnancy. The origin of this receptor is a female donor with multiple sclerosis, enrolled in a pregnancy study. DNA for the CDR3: TGTGCCAGCAGACAACAGGGCTCTGGAAACACCATATATTTT. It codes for CASRQQGSGNTIYF.